The 26 T cell receptor beta chains below all came from one sample that was sequenced in a study of shared clonotypes between healthy human individuals (dated by TCRdb to 2018 to 2020). CD8 naive samples consisted of CD45RO-negative cells that were positively selected for CCR7, yielding a CD45RA+CCR7+ population without TemRA cells. To prepare the library, the immunoSEQ multiplex PCR assay was applied. This is the immuneACCESS table as TCRdb keeps it, with only in-frame sequences that have V and J called. A part of the clones is gone; compared with another copy, unresolved V genes explain less than half, and the rest is unexplained. The sample table holds approximately 740,000 clones, of which nearly 95% were seen once. Less than 25% of the sample is in the top ten clones. Sequencing input: naive CD8+ T cells sorted from blood. The cell subset or site label of this sample denotes: CD45RA+CCR7+. These receptors were collected from a young man in good health.

V is TRBV5-1 and J is TRBJ1-5; D is perhaps TRBD1 (6 bases). Trimming stripped 4 bases from V and 1 base from J, with 9 bases between. Germline lookup yields CDR1 SGHRS and CDR2 YFSETQ. The CDR3 extends over 14 amino acids. The CDR3 DNA reads as TGCGCCAGCAGCCCAGGGGCGAGCAATCAGCCCCAGCATTTT. It yields the protein CASSPGASNQPQHF.

V usage is TRBV4-1 and J usage is TRBJ1-2, with D uncertain. The ends were cut back, 1 base at V and 6 bases at J, with 21 bases in the middle. Germline CDR1 and CDR2: MGHRA and YSYEKL. The CDR3 contains 17 residues. In DNA form, the CDR3 reads TGCGCCAGCAGCCAAGTTTTCGGGGATGGTTTGTTACATGGCTACACCTTC. Its translation is CASSQVFGDGLLHGYTF.

The CDR3 DNA reads as TGCGCCAGCAGCCTAGCGGACTCCTACGAGCAGTACTTC. Translating it yields CASSLADSYEQYF. The chain recombines TRBV4-1 with TRBJ2-7; D may be TRBD2 (6 bases). Germline CDR1 MGHRA, CDR2 YSYEKL. The CDR3 consists of 13 residues. Trimming took 4 bases from V and 0 from J, leaving 7 bases between them.

The gene calls are TRBV29-1 and TRBJ2-5, with 12 positions matching TRBD2. The CDR3 spans 18 residues. The trim removed 6 bases at V and 5 bases at J, leaving 19 bases unmatched. Looked up from germline, CDR1 is SQVTM and CDR2 is ANQGSEA. The CDR3 region has the DNA TGCAGCGTAAACTCGCTAGTCTTGACTAGCGGGAGTGGGGAGACCCAGTACTTC. This translates into CSVNSLVLTSGSGETQYF. The full variable domain, its missing parts supplied by reference TRBV29-1 and TRBJ2-5, is SAVISQKPSRDICQRGTSLTIQCQVDSQVTMMFWYRQQPGQSLTLIATANQGSEATYESGFVIDKFPISRPNLTFSTLTVSNMSPEDSSIYLCSVNSLVLTSGSGETQYFGPGTRLLVL.

The chain employs TRBV9 and TRBJ2-1; 13 bases agree with TRBD2. The V segment lost 0 bases and the J segment 1 base; nucleotides outside the gene matches: 7. CDR3 size: 19 residues. Germline-derived CDR1 and CDR2 are SGDLS and YYNGEE. The CDR3 reads CASSVGRTSGRGSYNEQFF. CDR3 DNA sequence: TGTGCCAGCAGCGTAGGTAGGACTAGCGGGAGAGGGTCCTACAATGAGCAGTTCTTC.

The J gene is TRBJ1-4, the V gene TRBV7-9; weak D call: TRBD1 (5 bases). The V gene lost 5 bases and the J gene lost 0 bases, with 10 bases spanning the gap. CDR3 length: 15 residues. Germline V lookup: CDR1 SEHNR, CDR2 FQNEAQ (reference sequence). The CDR3 DNA sequence: TGTGCCAGCAGCGGACTACAGGCAACTAATGAAAAACTGTTTTTT. Amino acids: CASSGLQATNEKLFF.

The chain is built from TRBV27 and TRBJ2-5; D remains unclear. The V and J ends lost 5 bases and 2 bases respectively, with 15 bases between them. The CDR3 is made up of 15 amino acids. Germline CDR1 MNHEY, CDR2 SMNVEV (reference sequence). The CDR3 sequence: CASSPGTWHQETQYF. As DNA, the CDR3 is TGTGCCAGCAGTCCCGGTACGTGGCATCAAGAGACCCAGTACTTC.

CDR3 loop: CASSFLLAGSHEQYF. The CDR3 nucleotides read TGCGCCAGCAGCTTCCTACTAGCGGGATCCCACGAGCAGTACTTC. The J gene is TRBJ2-7, the V gene TRBV4-3, with TRBD2 matching over 10 bases. The CDR3 runs 15 residues. Germline V lookup: CDR1 LGHNA, CDR2 YSLEER. Trimming removed 5 bases from V and 5 bases from J; junction bases left unmatched: 9.

V and J are TRBV18 and TRBJ2-2; 8 nucleotides agree with TRBD1. V dropped 4 bases and J dropped 2; count of bases not matched to a gene: 9. CDR1 and CDR2 (germline): KGHSH, LQKENI. CDR3 length: 17 residues. DNA for the CDR3: TGTGCCAGCTCACAGAGCCCGACAGGGGATAACACCGGGGAGCTGTTTTTT. The encoded protein is CASSQSPTGDNTGELFF.

Of note for this clone: It differs at one base from a far larger clone, so likely a read error. CDR3 nucleotides: TGTGCCAACAGTTTATTAGGGGACGAGCAGTACTTC. Translating it yields CANSLLGDEQYF. The rearrangement links TRBV27 to TRBJ2-7, with D perhaps matching TRBD1 (5 bases). The CDR3 totals 12 residues. Germline CDR1 reads MNHEY; CDR2 reads SMNVEV (reference sequence).

As regards this clone: Other DNA sequences of this sample code for an identical CDR3. The rearrangement links TRBV5-4 to TRBJ2-5; D is perhaps TRBD1 (5 bases). Trimming cost V 0 bases and J 4 bases, with 7 bases left between them. In germline, CDR1 is SGHNT, CDR2 YYREEE (reference sequence). This CDR3 contains 13 residues. CDR3 nucleotide sequence: TGTGCCAGCAGCTTGGGGGGCGGAGAGACCCAGTACTTC. Translation gives CASSLGGGETQYF.

The rearrangement links TRBV28 to TRBJ2-7; TRBD1 agrees at 7 bases. Per the germline V gene, CDR1 is MDHEN and CDR2 is SYDVKM. J gave up 2 bases and V 7 bases, and 11 bases lay outside the gene matches. This CDR3 comprises 15 residues. The CDR3 coding sequence is TGTGCCAGCAATACCCCCAACAGGGGACCCTACGAGCAGTACTTC. It codes for CASNTPNRGPYEQYF.

This clone appeared once. The chain joins TRBV5-6 to TRBJ2-2, with a possible D match to TRBD1 (5 bases). Germline V gene sequence: CDR1 SGHDT, CDR2 YYEEEE. CDR3 length equals 14 residues. The V end was cut by 6 bases, the J end by 1 base, with 10 bases between. The CDR3 region has the DNA TGTGCCAGCACCGAGACAGTGAACACCGGGGAGCTGTTTTTT. This encodes CASTETVNTGELFF.

DNA of the CDR3: TGTGCCATCAGTGATCGTCAGGTGGGTGAGCAGTTCTTC. This encodes CAISDRQVGEQFF. This chain links TRBV10-3 with TRBJ2-1; D remains unclear. The CDR3 is 13 residues long. Per germline, CDR1 ENHRY and CDR2 SYGVKD. V gave up 3 bases and J gave up 9 bases, with 12 bases separating them.

This chain uses TRBV30 with TRBJ1-2; tentative D call: TRBD1 (5 bases). The V gene lost 0 bases and the J gene lost 6 bases, with 14 bases spanning the gap. The CDR3 has 14 amino acids. In germline, CDR1 is GTSNPN, CDR2 SVGIG (reference sequence). The CDR3 is CAWSVRWGADGYTF. The CDR3 region has the DNA TGTGCCTGGAGTGTACGGTGGGGCGCGGATGGCTACACCTTC.

The chain joins TRBV5-4 to TRBJ2-5; D is uncertain. CDR1 SGHNT and CDR2 YYREEE come from the germline V gene (reference sequence). Trimming pared 0 bases from V and 5 bases from J, leaving 14 bases between. There are 15 residues in the CDR3. CDR3 in amino acids: CASSLAVDIRETQYF. As DNA, the CDR3 is TGTGCCAGCAGCTTGGCCGTAGACATAAGGGAGACCCAGTACTTC.

The V and J genes are TRBV27 and TRBJ2-7; D is undetermined. Looked up from germline, CDR1 is MNHEY and CDR2 is SMNVEV (reference sequence). The CDR3 loop spans 17 amino acids. The V and J ends lost 3 bases and 0 bases respectively, with 18 bases between them. The CDR3 sequence: CASSFVGSHPISYEQYF. The CDR3 coding sequence is TGTGCCAGCAGTTTCGTGGGTTCCCACCCCATCTCCTACGAGCAGTACTTC.

This chain links TRBV9 with TRBJ2-1; no definite D call. This CDR3 has 14 amino acids. V was clipped by 2 bases and J by 9 bases, with 15 bases between them. Looked up from germline, CDR1 is SGDLS and CDR2 is YYNGEE. The CDR3 reads CASSVWDSAVEQFF. The CDR3 DNA is TGTGCCAGCAGCGTGTGGGATTCCGCGGTTGAGCAGTTCTTC.

This clone was found many times. This chain joins TRBV6-4 and TRBJ2-2, with TRBD2 matching 7 bases. CDR1 MRHNA and CDR2 SNTAGT come from the germline V gene. V lost 3 bases and J lost 3; bases outside the gene matches: 7. CDR3 size: 16 residues. CDR3 DNA: TGTGCCAGCAGTGAATCCCTAGCGGACCACACCGGGGAGCTGTTTTTT. It codes for CASSESLADHTGELFF.

The V and J genes are TRBV27 and TRBJ2-3; D may be TRBD2 (6 bases). Germline V gene lookup returns CDR1 MNHEY and CDR2 SMNVEV (reference sequence). The CDR3 contains 17 residues. Trimming cost V 5 bases and J 3 bases, with 21 bases left between them. CDR3 protein: CASSRQPRRANTDTQYF. The DNA for the CDR3 is TGTGCCAGCAGTCGTCAGCCCCGGAGGGCCAATACAGATACGCAGTATTTT.

The chain links TRBV2 to TRBJ1-2; no firm D call. The V gene's germline CDR1 is SNHLY and CDR2 FYNNEI. The CDR3 loop spans 11 amino acids. V was trimmed by 7 bases and J by 1 base, leaving 4 bases between them. The CDR3 reads CASINNYGYTF. In nucleotides, the CDR3 is TGTGCCAGCATTAATAACTATGGCTACACCTTC.

J is TRBJ1-2 and V is TRBV9; D possibly corresponds to TRBD1 (5 bases). CDR1 is SGDLS, CDR2 YYNGEE, per germline. The V and J ends lost 5 bases and 3 bases respectively, with 14 bases between them. The CDR3 extends over 14 amino acids. The CDR3 DNA sequence: TGTGCCAGCAGTCTATATGGGGGTGACTATGGCTACACCTTC. Encoded protein: CASSLYGGDYGYTF.

CDR3 in amino acids: CASSSVGTQNTGELFF. Written as DNA, the CDR3 is TGTGCCAGCAGCTCGGTGGGAACACAGAACACCGGGGAGCTGTTTTTT. The rearrangement links TRBV28 to TRBJ2-2; D remains ambiguous. Germline loops: CDR1 MDHEN, CDR2 SYDVKM. Trimming removed 6 bases at V and 1 base at J, with 15 bases between. The CDR3 extends over 16 amino acids.

The chain combines TRBV10-3 with TRBJ2-1; D is unclear. In germline, CDR1 is ENHRY, CDR2 SYGVKD. Trimming took 7 bases from V and 0 from J, leaving 7 bases between them. CDR3 length equals 13 residues. The CDR3 nucleotides are TGTGCCATCATGTCCCCCTCCTACAATGAGCAGTTCTTC. It is translated as CAIMSPSYNEQFF.

Points on this clone: The sample has other DNA sequences that encode this CDR3 too. V and J are TRBV4-3 and TRBJ1-2; perhaps TRBD1 as D (6 bases). The V end lost 4 bases, the J end lost 6 bases, and 30 bases lay between the germline ends. This CDR3 comprises 19 residues. Germline values: CDR1 LGHNA, CDR2 YSLEER. DNA for the CDR3: TGCGCCAGCAGCCCACAGCAGCTCGCGACAGGCCGGGGATTAGATGGCTACACCTTC. It yields the protein CASSPQQLATGRGLDGYTF.

The chain carries TRBV27 and TRBJ2-7, with D uncertain. Trimming stripped 8 bases from V and 1 base from J, with 12 bases between. CDR3 length: 13 residues. The germline CDR1 and CDR2 sequences are MNHEY and SMNVEV (reference sequence). CDR3 amino acids: CASGIRRSYEQYF. CDR3 bases: TGTGCCAGCGGAATACGACGGTCCTACGAGCAGTACTTC.